The 30 T cell receptor beta chains listed next were all sequenced from one sample in a study of identical twins. TCRdb analysed the 5' RACE reads with MiXCR anew, one entry per CDR3 protein. The sample lists fewer than 900,000 distinct CDR3 sequences; approximately 21% were seen once. This sample was also put to use in a study of T cells expressing NK-cell markers.

Source material: PBMCs. The receptor source for this set is a woman aged 18 to 35 in good health.

The V call is TRBV27, the J call TRBJ2-3; no firm D call. Trimming pared 3 bases from V and 11 bases from J, leaving 18 bases between. CDR3 size: 14 residues. The germline gives CDR1 MNHEY, CDR2 SMNVEV (reference sequence). CDR3 DNA sequence: TGTGCCAGCAGTTTTATGGACCGTTCAGTTGGGCAGTATTTT. This codes for CASSFMDRSVGQYF.

The rearrangement uses TRBV7-8 and TRBJ2-1; 7 bases line up with TRBD1. This CDR3 is 15 amino acids long. In germline, CDR1 is SGHVS, CDR2 FQNEAQ. V dropped 3 bases and J dropped 3; count of bases not matched to a gene: 5. The DNA for the CDR3 is TGTGCCAGCAGCTTGAACAGGGGCCTCTACAATGAGCAGTTCTTC. Translated: CASSLNRGLYNEQFF.

The V call is TRBV5-1, the J call TRBJ2-5; TRBD1 aligns across 7 bases. The CDR3 contains 16 residues. Trimming cost V 3 bases and J 0 bases; bases outside gene matches: 8. Per the germline V gene, CDR1 is SGHRS and CDR2 is YFSETQ. The CDR3 is CASSSGQPLYQETQYF. CDR3 DNA: TGCGCCAGCAGCTCGGGACAGCCACTGTACCAAGAGACCCAGTACTTC.

The rearrangement uses TRBV5-4 and TRBJ2-7; TRBD1 matches 9 bases. J was trimmed by 5 bases and V by 4 bases; bases with no gene match: 7. The CDR3 consists of 14 residues. Germline CDR1 SGHNT, CDR2 YYREEE (reference sequence). CDR3: CASSLRTGEDEQYF. The CDR3 bases are TGTGCCAGCAGCCTAAGGACAGGGGAGGACGAGCAGTACTTC.

This sequence joins TRBV20-1 and TRBJ2-5, with 12 nucleotides matching TRBD2. V was clipped by 6 bases and J by 7 bases; unmatched bases: 9. The germline V gene has CDR1 DFQATT and CDR2 SNEGSKA (reference sequence). The CDR3 is 14 amino acids. This chain's CDR3 is CSAHLAGGPGTQYF. In DNA form, the CDR3 reads TGCAGTGCGCACCTAGCGGGGGGGCCCGGGACCCAGTACTTC.

The rearrangement links TRBV20-1 to TRBJ2-7, with a tentative D call TRBD2 (6 bases). Between the trimmed V and J ends, which lost 0 bases and 4 bases, there was a span of 13 bases. Germline assignment: CDR1 DFQATT and CDR2 SNEGSKA (reference sequence). This CDR3 spans 14 amino acids. DNA for the CDR3: TGCAGTGCTAGAGATATAGGGACTTTTTACGAGCAGTACTTC. This sequence encodes CSARDIGTFYEQYF.

V is TRBV7-3 and J is TRBJ2-2, with TRBD1 as a possible D gene (6 bases). The germline V and J ends were trimmed by 2 bases and 5 bases, with 12 bases remaining between them. CDR1 is SGHTA and CDR2 is FQGTGA in the germline V gene. CDR3 length equals 15 residues. CDR3 sequence (DNA): TGTGCCAGCAGCTTACAAGGGGGAGTTACCGGGGAGCTGTTTTTT. Its protein product is CASSLQGGVTGELFF.

This clonotype has ten or more counts. This sequence joins TRBV5-1 and TRBJ1-1, with 11 bases matching TRBD1. This CDR3 is 16 amino acids long. With V trimmed by 4 bases and J by 7 bases, 12 bases remained unmatched. Germline V gene data show CDR1 as SGHRS and CDR2 as YFSETQ. DNA for the CDR3: TGCGCCAGCAGCCCCCTTGGGACAGGGGGGTCGGTTGAAGCTTTCTTT. Residues: CASSPLGTGGSVEAFF.

The gene calls are TRBV7-9 and TRBJ2-1; no firm D call. This CDR3 has 13 amino acids. Per the germline V gene, CDR1 is SEHNR and CDR2 is FQNEAQ (reference sequence). V was trimmed by 7 bases and J by 5 bases, leaving 12 bases between them. The CDR3 reads CASNPLFHNEQFF. CDR3 sequence (DNA): TGTGCCAGCAACCCCCTCTTCCACAATGAGCAGTTCTTC.

This sequence joins TRBV10-3 and TRBJ1-2, with D maybe TRBD1 (5 bases). There are 14 residues in the CDR3. Trimming shortened V by 4 bases and J by 3 bases, and 12 bases separated the two germline ends. Germline CDR1 ENHRY, CDR2 SYGVKD. This CDR3 is CAISGTLGDYGYTF. The CDR3 nucleotides are TGTGCCATCAGTGGGACGCTGGGGGACTATGGCTACACCTTC.

This clonotype was seen only a few times. The CDR3, as DNA: TGTGCCAGCACTCTAGGGCCCTACTACGAGCAGTACTTC. Amino acid sequence: CASTLGPYYEQYF. The chain employs TRBV7-2 and TRBJ2-7; D uncertain. CDR1 is SGHTA, CDR2 FQGNSA, per germline. The CDR3 is made up of 13 amino acids. Trimming shortened V by 7 bases and J by 3 bases, and 13 bases separated the two germline ends.

This clonotype was seen a handful of times. This chain links TRBV6-5 with TRBJ1-2; D uncertain. The CDR3 covers 14 residues. V was cut by 4 bases and J by 0 bases, with 9 bases left in between. The germline V gene encodes CDR1 MNHEY and CDR2 SVGAGI. CDR3 coding DNA: TGTGCCAGCAGTTTGGGGTCAGCTAACTATGGCTACACCTTC. Translating gives CASSLGSANYGYTF.

V usage is TRBV7-9 and J usage is TRBJ2-3; D is perhaps TRBD1 (5 bases). The CDR3 runs to 12 residues. The V and J ends lost 6 bases and 5 bases respectively, with 9 bases between them. Per the germline V gene, CDR1 is SEHNR and CDR2 is FQNEAQ (reference sequence). The CDR3 DNA reads as TGTGCCAGCAGACTAAGGGGAGATACGCAGTATTTT. Its translation: CASRLRGDTQYF.

J is TRBJ2-1 and V is TRBV10-3; 7 bases align to TRBD2. Per the germline V gene, CDR1 is ENHRY and CDR2 is SYGVKD. The CDR3 covers 13 residues. The J segment lost 4 bases and the V segment lost 6 bases, leaving 3 bases of the junction unmatched. The CDR3 DNA reads as TGTGCCATCAGGGCGGGGGATTACAATGAGCAGTTCTTC. Its translation is CAIRAGDYNEQFF.

The gene calls are TRBV20-1 and TRBJ2-5; 14 bases are shared with TRBD2. After removal of 3 bases from V and 7 bases from J, the junction contained 19 bases not matched to a gene. CDR1 DFQATT and CDR2 SNEGSKA come from the germline V gene (reference sequence). This CDR3 region has 19 residues. The DNA of the CDR3 is TGCAGTGCTAGGGAACAGACGGGACTAGCGGGAGTTAGGGGTGTGACCCAGTACTTC. Its protein product is CSAREQTGLAGVRGVTQYF.

This clonotype was counted between two and nine times. This chain uses TRBV5-1 with TRBJ2-2; 10 bases align to TRBD2. From germline, CDR1 is SGHRS and CDR2 YFSETQ. The ends lost 3 bases at V and 7 bases at J; junction bases unmatched: 9. This CDR3 is 16 amino acids long. The CDR3 loop reads CASSYEAGGHGGELFF. In DNA form, the CDR3 reads TGCGCCAGCAGCTACGAAGCGGGGGGGCACGGCGGGGAGCTGTTTTTT. The full variable domain, its missing parts supplied by reference TRBV5-1 and TRBJ2-2, is KAGVTQTPRYLIKTRGQQVTLSCSPISGHRSVSWYQQTPGQGLQFLFEYFSETQRNKGNFPGRFSGRQFSNSRSEMNVSTLELGDSALYLCASSYEAGGHGGELFFGEGSRLTVL.

The table lists this clonotype with a few counts. J is TRBJ2-7 and V is TRBV10-3; D unclear. V lost 8 bases, J lost 4 bases, and 12 bases lay in between. Germline CDR1 ENHRY, CDR2 SYGVKD. The CDR3 extends over 12 amino acids. DNA of the CDR3: TGTGCCATCGCTGGTACTTTATACGAGCAGTACTTC. This codes for CAIAGTLYEQYF.

This sequence joins TRBV2 and TRBJ2-3, with 8 bases matching TRBD2. Per germline, CDR1 SNHLY and CDR2 FYNNEI. Germline trimming cut 8 bases from V and 3 bases from J; bases unmatched to any gene: 10. This CDR3 has 15 amino acids. The CDR3 protein is CASPDRGGWTDTQYF. As DNA, the CDR3 is TGTGCCAGCCCCGACCGCGGGGGGTGGACAGATACGCAGTATTTT. Combining the CDR3 with reference TRBV2 and TRBJ2-3 gives the whole variable domain EPEVTQTPSHQVTQMGQEVILRCVPISNHLYFYWYRQILGQKVEFLVSFYNNEISEKSEIFDDQFSVERPDGSNFTLKIRSTKLEDSAMYFCASPDRGGWTDTQYFGPGTRLTVL.

This clonotype was counted a few times. The gene calls are TRBV5-6 and TRBJ2-3; D may be TRBD1 or TRBD2 (5 bases each). V lost 4 bases to trimming and J lost 2 bases, with 17 bases between them. CDR1 is SGHDT, CDR2 YYEEEE, per germline. The CDR3 runs to 16 residues. The CDR3 coding sequence is TGTGCCAGCAGCACTTCTAGCAGCAGGGCCACAGATACGCAGTATTTT. It yields the protein CASSTSSSRATDTQYF.

This rearrangement joins TRBV12-3 or TRBV12-4 to TRBJ2-5; D might be TRBD1 (6 bases). The CDR3 loop spans 13 amino acids. V was shortened by 7 bases and J by 5 bases, with 14 bases between the two germline ends. CDR3 loop: CASTSGVGETQYF. DNA of the CDR3: TGTGCCAGCACCTCAGGGGTGGGGGAGACCCAGTACTTC.

The table lists this clonotype with many counts. The J gene is TRBJ2-5, the V gene TRBV18; unclear D gene. There are 12 residues in the CDR3. Germline CDR1 reads KGHSH; CDR2 reads LQKENI. The ends were cut back, 2 bases at V and 4 bases at J, with 5 bases in the middle. The CDR3 region has the DNA TGTGCCAGCTCACCATCGGGAGAGACCCAGTACTTC. It is translated as CASSPSGETQYF.

This clonotype was recorded at least ten times. The DNA is left out, because the CDR3 cannot be placed on it with certainty; the CDR3 is given as TCRdb lists it. V gene TRBV12-3 or TRBV12-4 combines with J gene TRBJ1-4; TRBD1 reflects the table's D call only, with no check against the DNA. Termini included, the CDR3 measures 13 amino acids. CDR3 loop: CASSLTGMKNCFF.

Many counts were recorded for this clonotype. Written as DNA, the CDR3 is TGCAGCGTTGTCGATGCAGTCGACGGCTACACCTTC. Its protein product is CSVVDAVDGYTF. The rearrangement joins TRBV29-1 to TRBJ1-2; no firm D call. V lost 4 bases to trimming and J lost 8 bases, with 14 bases between them. Germline V gene sequence: CDR1 SQVTM, CDR2 ANQGSEA. The CDR3 contains 12 residues.

This clonotype was counted only a few times. CDR3 nucleotide sequence: TGTGCCAGCTCATCTATCTCGGGCACAGATACGCAGTATTTT. Encoded protein: CASSSISGTDTQYF. The chain is built from TRBV18 and TRBJ2-3; D is unclear. CDR3 length: 14 amino acids. The germline V and J ends were trimmed by 5 bases and 1 base, with 10 bases remaining between them. Germline values: CDR1 KGHSH, CDR2 LQKENI. The full variable domain, its missing parts supplied by reference TRBV18 and TRBJ2-3, is NAGVMQNPRHLVRRRGQEARLRCSPMKGHSHVYWYRQLPEEGLKFMVYLQKENIIDESGMPKERFSAEFPKEGPSILRIQQVVRGDSAAYFCASSSISGTDTQYFGPGTRLTVL.

The chain joins TRBV29-1 to TRBJ2-7, with D perhaps matching TRBD1 (5 bases). Trimming stripped 4 bases from V and 3 bases from J, with 7 bases between. The CDR3 sequence is 11 residues long. CDR1 is SQVTM, CDR2 ANQGSEA, per germline. CDR3 protein: CSVGDSYEQYF. CDR3 in DNA: TGCAGCGTTGGTGACAGCTACGAGCAGTACTTC.

This clonotype was seen more than once but under ten times. This rearrangement joins TRBV10-3 to TRBJ1-1, with D possibly matching TRBD1 (5 bases). This CDR3 contains 14 residues. Trimming cost V 6 bases and J 0 bases, with 11 bases left between them. The germline V gene encodes CDR1 ENHRY and CDR2 SYGVKD. The CDR3 region is CAISEMGVNTEAFF. For the CDR3, the DNA is TGTGCCATCAGCGAGATGGGGGTGAACACTGAAGCTTTCTTT.

CDR3 amino acids: CASSRLPLEQYF. CDR3 DNA: TGTGCCAGCAGCCGACTACCTCTCGAGCAGTACTTC. V gene TRBV12-3 or TRBV12-4 combines with J gene TRBJ2-7; tentative D call: TRBD2 (5 bases). Trimming shortened V by 6 bases and J by 6 bases, and 12 bases separated the two germline ends. The length of the CDR3 is 12 residues.

The V gene is TRBV20-1, the J gene TRBJ2-7, with D unresolved. Deletions cut 1 base from V and 3 bases from J, with 13 bases between. This CDR3 region has 14 residues. The germline gives CDR1 DFQATT, CDR2 SNEGSKA (reference sequence). The CDR3 reads CSARGRPKGYEQYF. CDR3 nucleotides: TGCAGTGCTAGAGGTCGACCGAAAGGCTACGAGCAGTACTTC.

This clonotype was picked up many times. The chain couples TRBV10-3 to TRBJ1-1; D uncertain. The CDR3 runs to 14 residues. The germline V gene encodes CDR1 ENHRY and CDR2 SYGVKD. V lost 3 bases and J lost 0, with 8 bases in between. CDR3 DNA: TGTGCCATCAGTGACGGGGTTATGAACACTGAAGCTTTCTTT. Its protein is CAISDGVMNTEAFF.

This clonotype was counted ten times or more. The gene calls are TRBV10-3 and TRBJ2-2; a weak D match, TRBD2 (6 bases). CDR3 length equals 14 residues. V lost 3 bases and J lost 4, with 9 bases in between. CDR1 is ENHRY, CDR2 SYGVKD, per germline. The CDR3 reads CAISEGRRTGELFF. The CDR3, as DNA: TGTGCCATCAGTGAAGGGAGGCGCACCGGGGAGCTGTTTTTT.